This record looks at one TCR beta chain sequence and its context. This clonotype was seen a handful of times. Its antigen has not been determined. No much larger clone is present one base from it, and per-base qualities are unavailable. Ficoll-Paque density gradient centrifugation was used to isolate PBMCs. The sample comes from a study of T-cell memory formation after mild COVID-19 (dated by TCRdb to the early 2020s). Turning to the overall study: Most TCR sequence clusters were specific to one of the two donors. The cohort comprised two young, previously healthy adult volunteers, one female and one male. T-cell clones expanding and contracting after mild COVID-19 in two donors were tracked by longitudinal TCRalpha and TCRbeta repertoire sequencing. Broader findings and caveats from the paper: Some responding clones were found in pre-infection memory, which suggests that pre-existing cross-reactive memory T cells took part in the SARS-CoV-2 response. SARS-CoV-2 specificity of the second-wave clones peaking on day 37 was not confirmed. Only two mild cases were covered in the study, and larger cohorts including severe cases with pre-infection samples were considered necessary. Balanced CD4/CD8 phenotypes were observed for clones contracting from day 15 to 85, whereas a bias towards CD4+ was observed for a second wave of clones expanding from day 15 to 37. Contracting CD4+ clones appeared mostly in the CM and EM memory subsets, whereas CD8+ clones were enriched in EMRA.

The sequencer listed for this sample is Illumina NovaSeq 6000. Using 5'RACE with constant-segment primers, TCRalpha and TCRbeta cDNA libraries were constructed, with sample barcodes and unique molecular identifiers added in the process. Trizol reagent was used to extract RNA from every sample. Libraries were amplified in two PCR steps, with a second sample barcode and Illumina TruSeq adapters added in the second step. The libraries were sequenced on an Illumina NovaSeq using 2 x 150 bp paired-end reads. The published analysis was carried out like this. The reads were demultiplexed and collapsed into UMI-guided consensus sequences using migec v1.2.7. Using mixcr v2.1.11, UMI consensuses were aligned to TRA and TRB V and J templates and then assembled into clonotypes. A clonotype was counted as expanded or contracted only if both edgeR and NoisET called the change significant, with noise models trained on biological replicates. edgeR calls used a false discovery rate-adjusted p below 0.01 and a log2 fold-change threshold of 1. PCA with hierarchical clustering of max-normalized trajectories of the 1000 most abundant clonotypes was used as exploratory dynamics analysis. Each responding clone was given a CD4 or CD8 phenotype based on the CD4+ and CD8+ repertoires, which had been sequenced separately. TCRdb redid the processing of the public reads, applying fastp at Q25 and MiXCR, and retained in-frame beta chains. Rows with a matching CDR3 protein are joined into one entry that keeps the most common DNA and genes. TCRdb, not the authors, supplied the V and J calls. This sample lists about 260,000 distinct CDR3 sequences; 16% were detected once. In total, the top ten clones hold 22% of the sample.

According to the germline V gene (reference sequence), CDR1 reads LNHNV and CDR2 reads YYDKDF. The CDR3, cysteine through phenylalanine, is 15 amino acids long. The sequence is cut down to CDR3 DNA, 45 bases in frame from base 1. Cut back by 3 bases and 1 base, the V and J ends lie 10 bases apart. The sample comprised PBMCs or a T cell subset sorted from them (not recorded which). The chain is encoded by TRBV15 joined to TRBJ1-5; D gene: possibly TRBD1, on 5 matching bases. The sequence was obtained from a man aged 18 to 29 who had mild COVID-19 (a few samples of this study predate the infection). The sample titles of this study are shuffled in the database, so cell type and time point are left out; the donor was told from shared clones. The nucleotide sequence is TGTGCCACCAGCAGTCGGCGACAGAGCAATCAGCCCCAGCATTTT. Translation gives CATSSRRQSNQPQHF.